The 21 T cell receptor beta chains given below trace back to one sample, sequenced in a study of blood T cell repertoires in COVID-19. Using immunoSEQ multiplex PCR, the repertoire was profiled, and TCRdb retains in-frame clones only, with some absent. The table lists 13,000 or so clones, 90% of them singletons. The specimen was peripheral blood. The source is a human donor with active COVID-19. The donor label of this sample is uncertain.

This chain connects TRBV5-4 to TRBJ1-1; 7 nucleotides line up with TRBD1. In germline, CDR1 is SGHNT, CDR2 YYREEE (reference sequence). V dropped 3 bases and J dropped 0; count of bases not matched to a gene: 2. The CDR3 is 14 amino acids. CDR3 in DNA: TGTGCCAGCAGCTACAGGGGAATGAACACTGAAGCTTTCTTT. It translates to CASSYRGMNTEAFF.

In nucleotides, the CDR3 is TGTGCCAGCAGCCGTACCGGGGCAGGGGAGTATGGCTACACCTTC. Translation gives CASSRTGAGEYGYTF. The V and J genes are TRBV3-1 (or the pseudogene TRBV3-2) and TRBJ1-2; the D gene is possibly TRBD1 (6 bases). The germline V and J ends were trimmed by 4 bases and 5 bases, with 17 bases remaining between them. This CDR3 spans 15 amino acids. Germline V gene data show CDR1 as LGHDT and CDR2 as YNNKEL (reference sequence).

The chain joins TRBV9 to TRBJ2-7, with a tentative D call TRBD1 (6 bases). Germline loops: CDR1 SGDLS, CDR2 YYNGEE. Deletions cut 4 bases from V and 3 bases from J, with 8 bases between. This CDR3 contains 12 residues. This chain's CDR3 is CASSKDSYEQYF. In nucleotides, the CDR3 is TGTGCCAGCAGCAAGGACAGCTACGAGCAGTACTTC.

The J gene is TRBJ2-7, the V gene TRBV18, with 8 positions matching TRBD2. The CDR3 runs 15 residues. Germline CDR1 and CDR2: KGHSH and LQKENI. The V segment lost 5 bases and the J segment 0 bases; nucleotides outside the gene matches: 6. The DNA for the CDR3 is TGTGCCAGCTCAGTAAGCGGGGGCAGCTCCTACGAGCAGTACTTC. It is translated as CASSVSGGSSYEQYF. Full variable domain (outside the CDR3, taken from reference TRBV18 and TRBJ2-7): NAGVMQNPRHLVRRRGQEARLRCSPMKGHSHVYWYRQLPEEGLKFMVYLQKENIIDESGMPKERFSAEFPKEGPSILRIQQVVRGDSAAYFCASSVSGGSSYEQYFGPGTRLTVT.

The gene calls are TRBV5-5 and TRBJ2-2; 9 bases line up with TRBD2. The length of the CDR3 is 15 residues. Losses at the gene ends were 2 bases for V and 5 bases for J; bases not matched to a gene: 4. CDR1 SGHKS and CDR2 YYEKEE come from the germline V gene (reference sequence). The CDR3 spells CASSFKRGETGELFF. The CDR3 region has the DNA TGTGCCAGCAGCTTCAAGCGGGGGGAAACCGGGGAGCTGTTTTTT.

V is TRBV6-2 or TRBV6-3 and J is TRBJ2-3, with TRBD2 identical over 12 bases. CDR1 is MNHEY and CDR2 is SVGEGT in the germline V gene. V was clipped by 6 bases and J by 4 bases; unmatched bases: 8. The CDR3 loop spans 16 amino acids. DNA of the CDR3: TGTGCCAGCAGGTACCTAGCGGGGGGGCTCGCAGATACGCAGTATTTT. As protein: CASRYLAGGLADTQYF.

Relative to its sample, this clone is medium-sized (0.01 to 0.1%). The genes are TRBV7-9 and TRBJ2-7; TRBD2 matches at 8 bases. The germline V gene has CDR1 SEHNR and CDR2 FQNEAQ (reference sequence). V lost 6 bases, J lost 1 base, and 5 bases stayed unmatched. This CDR3 is 14 amino acids long. The DNA for the CDR3 is TGTGCCAGCAGGGAGCGGGGGAATTCCTACGAGCAGTACTTC. Its protein is CASRERGNSYEQYF.

The chain recombines TRBV5-1 with TRBJ1-3; D is ambiguous. From germline, CDR1 is SGHRS and CDR2 YFSETQ. The CDR3 contains 16 residues. The ends were cut back, 4 bases at V and 0 bases at J, with 14 bases in the middle. CDR3 sequence (DNA): TGCGCCAGCAGCGAAGCGGGCCGAAACTCTGGAAACACCATATATTTT. It yields the protein CASSEAGRNSGNTIYF.

This sequence joins TRBV5-1 and TRBJ1-4; D is undetermined. Between the trimmed V and J ends, which lost 4 bases and 7 bases, there was a span of 17 bases. CDR3 size: 15 residues. The germline CDR1 and CDR2 sequences are SGHRS and YFSETQ. This CDR3 reads CASSPGSSRGEKLFF. The CDR3 nucleotides are TGCGCCAGCAGCCCGGGGTCCTCCAGAGGTGAAAAACTGTTTTTT.

This chain joins TRBV2 and TRBJ2-5, with D uncertain. Germline CDR1 is SNHLY and CDR2 is FYNNEI. V shed 6 bases and J shed 5 bases, with 10 bases lying between them. This CDR3 contains 12 residues. CDR3 nucleotide sequence: TGTGCCAGCAGGCCACTCGGGGAGACCCAGTACTTC. Translated: CASRPLGETQYF.

V gene TRBV6-4 combines with J gene TRBJ2-2; D is unclear. V lost 2 bases to trimming and J lost 3 bases, with 4 bases between them. Germline values: CDR1 MRHNA, CDR2 SNTAGT. The CDR3 is 13 residues long. DNA for the CDR3: TGTGCCAGCAGTGACGCGGACACCGGGGAGCTGTTTTTT. The encoded protein is CASSDADTGELFF.

V and J are TRBV2 and TRBJ1-1, with D maybe TRBD1 (5 bases). The CDR3 contains 13 residues. Trimming pared 3 bases from V and 9 bases from J, leaving 14 bases between. Germline V gene sequence: CDR1 SNHLY, CDR2 FYNNEI. Written as DNA, the CDR3 is TGTGCCAGCAGTGAGGACAACGTAAGTAAAGCTTTCTTT. Translation gives CASSEDNVSKAFF.

The J gene is TRBJ2-5, the V gene TRBV5-1; a possible D gene is TRBD2 (6 bases). This CDR3 has 14 residues. Germline V lookup: CDR1 SGHRS, CDR2 YFSETQ. Trimming left V 4 bases short and J 2 bases short, with 12 bases between. This CDR3 reads CASSPAGLQETQYF. In DNA form, the CDR3 reads TGCGCCAGCAGCCCGGCGGGGCTTCAAGAGACCCAGTACTTC.

The chain has TRBV5-6 and TRBJ2-5; 7 bases match TRBD1. CDR1 is SGHDT, CDR2 YYEEEE, per germline. CDR3 length: 15 amino acids. Trimming at V came to 5 bases and at J to 5 bases, leaving 12 bases not matched to a gene. In DNA form, the CDR3 reads TGTGCCAGCAGTTCGGAACAGGGGACGAGGGAGACCCAGTACTTC. As protein: CASSSEQGTRETQYF.

The chain is built from TRBV5-1 and TRBJ1-3; D remains ambiguous. The CDR3 has 14 residues. Germline CDR1 and CDR2: SGHRS and YFSETQ. V dropped 4 bases and J dropped 1 base, with 9 bases sitting between them. This CDR3 is CASSPDKSGNTIYF. The CDR3 DNA reads as TGCGCCAGCAGCCCTGACAAGTCTGGAAACACCATATATTTT.

The V call is TRBV28, the J call TRBJ1-5, with 11 bases identical to TRBD1. Germline values: CDR1 MDHEN, CDR2 SYDVKM. The CDR3 totals 17 residues. V shed 4 bases and J 6 bases; nucleotides not matched to a gene: 11. Here the CDR3 DNA reads TGTGCCAGCAGTTGGGACAGGGGGGTATTAAGTACTCAGCCCCAGCATTTT. It specifies CASSWDRGVLSTQPQHF.

This clone was seen only once. The chain has TRBV10-3 and TRBJ1-5, with a tentative D call TRBD1 (6 bases). The V end was cut by 0 bases, the J end by 2 bases, with 14 bases between. Germline CDR1 is ENHRY and CDR2 is SYGVKD. This CDR3 contains 17 residues. CDR3 nucleotide sequence: TGTGCCATCAGTGAGTCCCTACAGGGCTACGGCAATCAGCCCCAGCATTTT. This translates into CAISESLQGYGNQPQHF.

This chain uses TRBV30 with TRBJ2-3; TRBD2 agrees at 12 bases. The junction had 4 bases not matched to a gene; V was cut back by 3 bases and J by 6 bases. This CDR3 has 14 amino acids. Germline assignment: CDR1 GTSNPN and CDR2 SVGIG (reference sequence). CDR3 in amino acids: CAWRLAGGSDTQYF. The CDR3 DNA reads as TGTGCCTGGAGACTAGCGGGGGGTTCTGATACGCAGTATTTT.

This chain joins TRBV2 and TRBJ1-3; D gene ambiguous. V lost 6 bases, J lost 0 bases, and 9 bases lay in between. CDR1 SNHLY and CDR2 FYNNEI come from the germline V gene. The CDR3 totals 14 residues. The CDR3 spells CASRTGASGNTIYF. CDR3 nucleotides: TGTGCCAGCAGGACGGGTGCCTCTGGAAACACCATATATTTT.

The rearrangement uses TRBV2 and TRBJ2-3; maybe TRBD1 (7 bases). Looked up from germline, CDR1 is SNHLY and CDR2 is FYNNEI. The CDR3 runs 17 residues. Trimming stripped 6 bases from V and 4 bases from J, with 23 bases between. CDR3 in DNA: TGTGCCAGCAGGGCAAATGGTGGAGGGGGCGCGTCAGATACGCAGTATTTT. As protein: CASRANGGGGASDTQYF. Complete variable domain (other parts from reference TRBV2 and TRBJ2-3): EPEVTQTPSHQVTQMGQEVILRCVPISNHLYFYWYRQILGQKVEFLVSFYNNEISEKSEIFDDQFSVERPDGSNFTLKIRSTKLEDSAMYFCASRANGGGGASDTQYFGPGTRLTVL.

This clone was observed a handful of times. The chain combines TRBV6-5 with TRBJ1-2, with 7 bases matching TRBD1. CDR3 length equals 15 residues. Trimming took 2 bases from V and 4 from J; bases not matched to a gene: 7. The germline V gene has CDR1 MNHEY and CDR2 SVGAGI. In DNA, the CDR3 is TGTGCCAGCAGTTACGTGGGACAGTCAAGCTATGGCTACACCTTC. This sequence encodes CASSYVGQSSYGYTF.